The 25 T cell receptor beta chains below come from one sample, sequenced in a study of metastatic and nonmetastatic thyroid tumors. TCRdb re-called clones via MiXCR from the PCR reads. The table includes approximately 35,000 clones, approximately 15% detected once. Every patient underwent thyroid surgery untreated. Sequenced sample: blood. The receptors were sampled from a male donor with papillary thyroid cancer or a benign thyroid nodule (not recorded which). Some clones in this sample may be carry-over from other donors' samples.

This clone was seen many times. The chain couples TRBV7-9 to TRBJ2-7; 10 bases map to TRBD1. The length of the CDR3 is 15 residues. The germline CDR1 and CDR2 sequences are SEHNR and FQNEAQ (reference sequence). J gave up 7 bases and V 0 bases, and 6 bases lay outside the gene matches. The CDR3 DNA follows: TGTGCCAGCAGCTTAGCGGGACAGGGGACAAGGGAGCAGTACTTC. Translating gives CASSLAGQGTREQYF.

The CDR3 DNA is TGTGCCAGTATTATGTCGGGAGTTAACAATGAGCAGTTCTTC. It specifies CASIMSGVNNEQFF. The chain couples TRBV19 to TRBJ2-1; the D gene is possibly TRBD2 (6 bases). CDR1 and CDR2 from the germline V gene are LNHDA and SQIVND (reference sequence). The CDR3 contains 14 residues. V lost 7 bases, J lost 5 bases, and 15 bases lay in between.

This clone was observed many times. The chain couples TRBV10-3 to TRBJ1-3; tentative D call: TRBD1 (6 bases). CDR3 length: 15 amino acids. V was shortened by 10 bases and J by 4 bases, with 20 bases between the two germline ends. CDR1 and CDR2 from the germline V gene are ENHRY and SYGVKD. The CDR3 DNA is TGTGCCACCGGGACATCGATTGGGTCAGGAAACACCATATATTTT. Its protein product is CATGTSIGSGNTIYF.

Comment on this clone: A much larger clonotype is one base distant, so this may be a read error. The chain employs TRBV5-6 and TRBJ1-1; a weak D match, TRBD1 (5 bases). This CDR3 is 15 amino acids long. The V gene's germline CDR1 is SGHDT and CDR2 YYEEEE. V was shortened by 0 bases and J by 5 bases, with 14 bases between the two germline ends. The CDR3 DNA reads as TGTGCCAGCAGCTTGGCCTCGAATGGGGCGACTGAAGCTTTCTTT. Amino acids: CASSLASNGATEAFF.

This clone was observed many times. The chain couples TRBV7-6 to TRBJ2-1, with 7 bases identical to TRBD2. Germline V lookup: CDR1 SGHVS, CDR2 FNYEAQ. The CDR3 extends over 14 amino acids. V gave up 7 bases and J gave up 10 bases; unmatched junction bases: 13. CDR3 nucleotide sequence: TGTGCCAGCAACCCGGGGCTAGCGGTAAGAGAGCAGTTCTTC. Amino acids: CASNPGLAVREQFF.

This clone was picked up many times. The chain joins TRBV27 to TRBJ1-2, with D unresolved. CDR1 is MNHEY, CDR2 SMNVEV, per germline (reference sequence). The V end lost 0 bases, the J end lost 4 bases, and 6 bases lay between the germline ends. The length of the CDR3 is 13 residues. The CDR3 protein is CASSLSASYGYTF. The CDR3 nucleotides are TGTGCCAGCAGTTTATCAGCCAGCTATGGCTACACCTTC.

This clone was picked up many times. The chain joins TRBV20-1 to TRBJ1-3, with 9 positions matching TRBD1. Losses at the gene ends were 5 bases for V and 7 bases for J; bases not matched to a gene: 9. Looked up from germline, CDR1 is DFQATT and CDR2 is SNEGSKA (reference sequence). There are 14 residues in the CDR3. In DNA form, the CDR3 reads TGCAGTGCTCTATCGACAGGGGGGTTGAACACCATATATTTT. It encodes CSALSTGGLNTIYF.

This clone was seen at least ten times. The same CDR3 arises from other DNA sequences in this sample as well. The chain couples TRBV20-1 to TRBJ2-3, with 7 nucleotides matching TRBD1. Germline-derived CDR1 and CDR2 are DFQATT and SNEGSKA (reference sequence). There are 14 residues in the CDR3. Trimming cost V 0 bases and J 6 bases; bases outside gene matches: 6. Here the CDR3 DNA reads TGCAGTGCTAGAGATACAGGGGTCGGGGATACGCAGTATTTT. The encoded protein is CSARDTGVGDTQYF.

This clone occurred many times. CDR3 bases: TGTGCCAGCAGCGTAGTTCTGAACACTGAAGCTTTCTTT. Translating it yields CASSVVLNTEAFF. This sequence joins TRBV9 and TRBJ1-1; D remains unclear. Trimming took 0 bases from V and 0 from J, leaving 3 bases between them. The length of the CDR3 is 13 residues. The germline gives CDR1 SGDLS, CDR2 YYNGEE.

This chain connects TRBV19 to TRBJ2-2; possible D gene TRBD2, 6 bases. V dropped 5 bases and J dropped 1 base, with 8 bases sitting between them. Per germline, CDR1 LNHDA and CDR2 SQIVND (reference sequence). The CDR3 runs to 14 residues. CDR3 sequence reads: CASSPGVNTGELFF. CDR3 coding DNA: TGTGCCAGTAGTCCGGGGGTGAACACCGGGGAGCTGTTTTTT.

The J gene is TRBJ1-3, the V gene TRBV9; D is uncertain. The germline V gene has CDR1 SGDLS and CDR2 YYNGEE. Trimming shortened V by 6 bases and J by 0 bases, and 13 bases separated the two germline ends. This CDR3 contains 15 residues. The CDR3 loop reads CASIEEEGSGNTIYF. CDR3 nucleotides: TGTGCCAGCATCGAAGAGGAGGGCTCTGGAAACACCATATATTTT.

This clone has a count of ten or more. The chain uses TRBV25-1 and TRBJ2-7; perhaps TRBD2 as D (6 bases). The CDR3 consists of 14 residues. Germline V gene data show CDR1 as MGHDK and CDR2 as SYGVNS. V lost 4 bases and J lost 6, with 16 bases in between. CDR3 loop: CASSASGEGLEQYF. The DNA of the CDR3 is TGTGCCAGCAGTGCTTCGGGGGAAGGGCTCGAGCAGTACTTC.

Ten or more counts support this clone. The chain links TRBV12-3 or TRBV12-4 to TRBJ2-3; no reliable D call. The CDR3 is made up of 12 amino acids. The ends were cut back, 7 bases at V and 3 bases at J, with 8 bases in the middle. The DNA of the CDR3 is TGTGCCAGCATCGGTGGGACAGATACGCAGTATTTT. Encoded protein: CASIGGTDTQYF.

This clone has at least ten counts. This chain links TRBV5-1 with TRBJ2-7; D possibly corresponds to TRBD2 (5 bases). CDR3 length: 15 amino acids. Trimming shortened V by 4 bases and J by 0 bases, and 14 bases separated the two germline ends. The V gene's germline CDR1 is SGHRS and CDR2 YFSETQ. The CDR3 is CASSRGSTYSYEQYF. The CDR3 region has the DNA TGCGCCAGCAGCAGAGGGAGTACTTACTCCTACGAGCAGTACTTC.

This clone has just a few counts. The chain links TRBV11-3 to TRBJ1-6; D not resolved. Germline assignment: CDR1 SGHNT and CDR2 YENEEA. V gave up 3 bases and J gave up 0 bases, with 12 bases separating them. The CDR3 runs 17 residues. The CDR3 DNA is TGTGCCAGCAGCTTCCTCGGGCAGCGCTCCTATAATTCACCCCTCCACTTT. It specifies CASSFLGQRSYNSPLHF. Full variable domain (rest looked up from reference TRBV11-3 and TRBJ1-6): EAGVVQSPRYKIIEKKQPVAFWCNPISGHNTLYWYLQNLGQGPELLIRYENEEAVDDSQLPKDRFSAERLKGVDSTLKIQPAELGDSAVYLCASSFLGQRSYNSPLHFGNGTRLTVT.

This clone occurred many times. The J gene is TRBJ2-7, the V gene TRBV30; the match to TRBD1 covers 10 bases. The CDR3 loop spans 14 amino acids. The germline V gene encodes CDR1 GTSNPN and CDR2 SVGIG (reference sequence). The junction had 6 bases not matched to a gene; V was cut back by 3 bases and J by 4 bases. DNA of the CDR3: TGTGCCTGGAGCACGGGACAGGGGATGTACGAGCAGTACTTC. Its translation is CAWSTGQGMYEQYF.

In this sample, this clone turned up many times. V usage is TRBV19 and J usage is TRBJ2-6; D might be TRBD2 (6 bases). The CDR3 is 16 residues long. Looked up from germline, CDR1 is LNHDA and CDR2 is SQIVND (reference sequence). The ends were cut back, 5 bases at V and 2 bases at J, with 13 bases in the middle. In DNA form, the CDR3 reads TGTGCCAGTAGTCCCTTCCGGGGGACTGGGGCCAACGTCCTGACTTTC. As protein: CASSPFRGTGANVLTF.

Ten or more counts support this clone. V is TRBV20-1 and J is TRBJ2-5; D ambiguous. V was shortened by 5 bases and J by 5 bases, with 15 bases between the two germline ends. This CDR3 region has 13 residues. The germline CDR1 and CDR2 sequences are DFQATT and SNEGSKA (reference sequence). The CDR3 sequence is CSAFPLGRETQYF. The CDR3 nucleotides are TGCAGTGCTTTTCCCCTCGGAAGGGAGACCCAGTACTTC.

At least ten counts were recorded for this clone. The chain has TRBV7-2 and TRBJ1-1; 8 bases fit TRBD1. Trimming cost V 5 bases and J 1 base; bases outside gene matches: 3. The CDR3 spans 14 residues. From germline, CDR1 is SGHTA and CDR2 FQGNSA. The CDR3 loop reads CASSHGTGNTEAFF. The CDR3 region has the DNA TGTGCCAGCAGCCATGGGACAGGGAACACTGAAGCTTTCTTT.

This clone was seen repeatedly, ten times or more. This sequence joins TRBV27 and TRBJ1-5; D is uncertain. Germline V gene sequence: CDR1 MNHEY, CDR2 SMNVEV (reference sequence). Trimming shortened V by 5 bases and J by 6 bases, and 14 bases separated the two germline ends. The CDR3 length is 14 residues. In nucleotides, the CDR3 is TGTGCCAGCAGTAACAGAGATAGAGGTCAGCCCCAGCATTTT. Its protein product is CASSNRDRGQPQHF.

This clone occurred a few times. This is likely a read error, given that the CDR3 carries no conserved phenylalanine or tryptophan at its end. The DNA is omitted, as the CDR3 cannot be located on it reliably, and the CDR3 follows TCRdb's listing. V is TRBV7-8 and J is TRBJ2-7; TRBD1 is taken as the D call from the table, unchecked against the DNA. Counting both end residues, the CDR3 totals 9 amino acids. In germline, CDR1 is SGHVS, CDR2 FQNEAQ. CDR3 loop: CASTPWAAG.

The rearrangement links TRBV19 to TRBJ2-2; D gene ambiguous. CDR3 length: 15 residues. The germline V and J ends were trimmed by 1 base and 4 bases, with 10 bases remaining between them. Germline assignment: CDR1 LNHDA and CDR2 SQIVND (reference sequence). In nucleotides, the CDR3 is TGTGCCAGTAGTATAGGTTCGGGCAGCACCGGGGAGCTGTTTTTT. It is translated as CASSIGSGSTGELFF.

This clone was observed at least ten times. The CDR3 loop reads CASSLALGVEVYNEQFF. The CDR3 nucleotides read TGTGCCAGCAGCTTAGCGCTTGGAGTAGAGGTCTACAATGAGCAGTTCTTC. J is TRBJ2-1 and V is TRBV7-2; D is undetermined. With 0 bases removed from V and 3 bases from J, the gap between germline ends came to 15 bases. The CDR3 runs 17 residues. The germline V gene encodes CDR1 SGHTA and CDR2 FQGNSA.

This clone has ten or more counts. The V and J genes are TRBV20-1 and TRBJ2-3; D is possibly TRBD1 or TRBD2 (5 bases each). This CDR3 contains 19 residues. The germline V and J ends were trimmed by 4 bases and 1 base, with 27 bases remaining between them. Germline CDR1 is DFQATT and CDR2 is SNEGSKA (reference sequence). The CDR3 DNA is TGCAGTGCTACTCCGCAGCTCGGGACGAACGTGGGCGGCACAGATACGCAGTATTTT. Its protein is CSATPQLGTNVGGTDTQYF.

This clone was observed many times. The rearrangement joins TRBV28 to TRBJ2-7, with D possibly being TRBD1 (6 bases). In germline, CDR1 is MDHEN, CDR2 SYDVKM. This CDR3 has 16 amino acids. Trimming took 3 bases from V and 7 from J, leaving 22 bases between them. The CDR3 DNA follows: TGTGCCAGCAGTTTGATCGGACGGGACACCTCTCGGGAGCAGTACTTC. Amino acid sequence: CASSLIGRDTSREQYF.